The 12 T cell receptor beta chains below come from one sample, sequenced in a study of blood T cell repertoires in COVID-19. Assay: immunoSEQ multiplex PCR; the TCRdb copy retains only in-frame clones and omits some. The sample consists of more than 200,000 clones, about nine tenths of them appearing once. Source material: peripheral blood. These receptors were collected from a woman in her forties or fifties with acute or convalescent COVID-19.

The J gene is TRBJ2-5, the V gene TRBV5-4, with 7 bases that match TRBD2. The CDR3 is 13 amino acids. CDR1 is SGHNT and CDR2 is YYREEE in the germline V gene (reference sequence). Losses at the gene ends were 4 bases for V and 8 bases for J; bases not matched to a gene: 8. CDR3 region: CASSAGTTHTQYF. The CDR3 DNA follows: TGTGCCAGCAGCGCGGGGACTACCCACACCCAGTACTTC.

The chain is built from TRBV13 and TRBJ2-5, with TRBD2 matching 11 bases. Germline lookup yields CDR1 PRHDT and CDR2 FYEKMQ (reference sequence). This CDR3 is 16 amino acids long. Trimming took 5 bases from V and 1 from J; bases not matched to a gene: 6. CDR3 nucleotide sequence: TGTGCCAGCAGCAACGCGGGACTAGCGGCCCAAGAGACCCAGTACTTC. It is translated as CASSNAGLAAQETQYF. Combining the CDR3 with reference TRBV13 and TRBJ2-5 gives the whole variable domain AAGVIQSPRHLIKEKRETATLKCYPIPRHDTVYWYQQGPGQDPQFLISFYEKMQSDKGSIPDRFSAQQFSDYHSELNMSSLELGDSALYFCASSNAGLAAQETQYFGPGTRLLVL.

The gene calls are TRBV7-2 and TRBJ1-5; unclear D gene. The germline CDR1 and CDR2 sequences are SGHTA and FQGNSA. V gave up 2 bases and J gave up 0 bases, with 8 bases separating them. The CDR3 spans 15 residues. The CDR3 DNA is TGTGCCAGCAGCTTAATACCAGGTAGCAATCAGCCCCAGCATTTT. It specifies CASSLIPGSNQPQHF.

This chain connects TRBV6-5 to TRBJ2-5; 13 bases are shared with TRBD2. CDR1 MNHEY and CDR2 SVGAGI come from the germline V gene. V lost 2 bases to trimming and J lost 4 bases; unmatched junction nucleotides: 4. The CDR3 has 16 amino acids. As DNA, the CDR3 is TGTGCCAGCAGTTACGCGACTAGCGGGGGGACAGAGACCCAGTACTTC. Translation: CASSYATSGGTETQYF.

This clone was seen a handful of times. The V call is TRBV30, the J call TRBJ1-5, with no clear D. Germline CDR1 GTSNPN, CDR2 SVGIG (reference sequence). The ends were cut back, 2 bases at V and 4 bases at J, with 6 bases in the middle. This CDR3 is built from 12 residues. The CDR3 here is CAWSQQNQPQHF. Here the CDR3 DNA reads TGTGCCTGGAGTCAACAGAATCAGCCCCAGCATTTT.

V is TRBV7-2 and J is TRBJ2-1; TRBD2 matches 8 bases. Germline V gives CDR1 SGHTA, CDR2 FQGNSA. This CDR3 is 15 amino acids long. The V segment lost 5 bases and the J segment 0 bases; nucleotides outside the gene matches: 3. CDR3 bases: TGTGCCAGCAGCCGCGGGGGGCCCTCCTACAATGAGCAGTTCTTC. Amino acids: CASSRGGPSYNEQFF. Together with reference TRBV7-2 and TRBJ2-1, the CDR3 gives the full variable domain: GAGVSQSPSNKVTEKGKDVELRCDPISGHTALYWYRQSLGQGLEFLIYFQGNSAPDKSGLPSDRFSAERTGGSVSTLTIQRTQQEDSAVYLCASSRGGPSYNEQFFGPGTRLTVL.

The chain couples TRBV27 to TRBJ2-7; D is undetermined. V lost 5 bases, J lost 0 bases, and 11 bases lay in between. This CDR3 region has 14 residues. Germline V gives CDR1 MNHEY, CDR2 SMNVEV (reference sequence). CDR3 bases: TGTGCCAGCAGTCCCATTTGGGCCTCCTACGAGCAGTACTTC. Translation: CASSPIWASYEQYF.

The V call is TRBV14, the J call TRBJ2-3; D gene ambiguous. V shed 0 bases and J shed 2 bases, with 15 bases lying between them. Germline V gene sequence: CDR1 SGHDN, CDR2 FVKESK. The CDR3 loop spans 17 amino acids. CDR3 sequence reads: CASSQDPQTHTTDTQYF. CDR3 bases: TGTGCCAGCAGCCAAGATCCCCAGACTCATACCACAGATACGCAGTATTTT.

V is TRBV7-2 and J is TRBJ2-7, with 10 bases fitting TRBD2. V lost 1 base and J lost 4; bases outside the gene matches: 10. The CDR3 length is 17 residues. Per germline, CDR1 SGHTA and CDR2 FQGNSA. The CDR3: CASSLVSSVLAGYEQYF. DNA for the CDR3: TGTGCCAGCAGCTTAGTATCCAGCGTACTAGCGGGATACGAGCAGTACTTC.

The rearrangement uses TRBV7-2 and TRBJ2-3, with 10 bases lining up with TRBD2. The ends lost 3 bases at V and 2 bases at J; junction bases unmatched: 8. This CDR3 contains 17 residues. From germline, CDR1 is SGHTA and CDR2 FQGNSA. In nucleotides, the CDR3 is TGTGCCAGCAGCTTTTTGCCTAGCGGGGGACTCACAGATACGCAGTATTTT. Translated, it gives CASSFLPSGGLTDTQYF.

The CDR3 bases are TGTGCCAGCAGTTCCCTGGGGAGGGTTAACACTGAAGCTTTCTTT. Protein product: CASSSLGRVNTEAFF. The rearrangement links TRBV6-5 to TRBJ1-1; no clear D gene. Germline-derived CDR1 and CDR2 are MNHEY and SVGAGI. The V and J ends lost 4 bases and 2 bases respectively, with 14 bases between them. The CDR3 runs to 15 residues.

CDR3 sequence: CASSIAKKGARGNYGYTF. CDR3 sequence (DNA): TGTGCCAGTAGTATAGCAAAGAAGGGGGCCCGAGGAAACTATGGCTACACCTTC. The chain is built from TRBV19 and TRBJ1-2; 7 nucleotides match TRBD1. Germline CDR1 is LNHDA and CDR2 is SQIVND (reference sequence). The ends lost 1 base at V and 2 bases at J; junction bases unmatched: 13. This CDR3 contains 18 residues.